The next 15 T cell receptor beta chains were all read from a single sample in a study of PD-1 blockade in classical Hodgkin lymphoma (dated by TCRdb to 2020 to 2021). The receptor library was made with the immunoSEQ multiplex PCR assay. Drawn from immuneACCESS, this table holds only the in-frame rearrangements with V and J called that TCRdb kept. Clones are partly lost; checked studies trace under half to an unresolved V gene and leave the rest unexplained. The sample records about 13,000 clones, more than 60% of which are singletons. The ten top clones hold around 22% of the sample. Read against the paper, the sample's time point label means: cycle 1 day 1 (C1D1), immediately before nivolumab initiation. Every trial patient had relapsed after autologous stem cell transplantation, and cohorts A, B and C differed in prior brentuximab vedotin exposure. A Miltenyi CD8+ T cell isolation kit was used for magnetic negative selection to purify CD8+ T cells from thawed PBMCs.

The specimen was CD8+ T cells from blood, collected at baseline. All receptors come from a human donor with classical Hodgkin lymphoma.

The chain uses TRBV27 and TRBJ1-2; D uncertain. With 4 bases removed from V and 3 bases from J, the gap between germline ends came to 9 bases. There are 13 residues in the CDR3. The germline V gene has CDR1 MNHEY and CDR2 SMNVEV (reference sequence). CDR3 sequence: CASSSGEYYGYTF. As DNA, the CDR3 is TGTGCCAGCAGTTCCGGGGAATACTATGGCTACACCTTC.

The gene calls are TRBV5-5 and TRBJ2-7; possibly TRBD1 or TRBD2 for D (5 bases each). V lost 3 bases to trimming and J lost 2 bases, with 12 bases between them. The CDR3 sequence is 14 residues long. The V gene's germline CDR1 is SGHKS and CDR2 YYEKEE (reference sequence). The DNA for the CDR3 is TGTGCCAGCAGCTGGGACGGACCTACCTACGAGCAGTACTTC. Translating gives CASSWDGPTYEQYF.

The chain combines TRBV6-5 with TRBJ1-2, with D unresolved. The CDR3 runs 12 residues. Trimming left V 4 bases short and J 7 bases short, with 10 bases between. Germline lookup yields CDR1 MNHEY and CDR2 SVGAGI. The CDR3 sequence is CASSSWRFGYTF. CDR3 DNA: TGTGCCAGCAGTTCCTGGCGGTTTGGCTACACCTTC.

The CDR3 here is CASSLSGGVTTDTQYF. CDR3 DNA sequence: TGTGCCAGCAGTTTATCCGGGGGGGTTACCACAGATACGCAGTATTTT. The chain couples TRBV27 to TRBJ2-3; 8 nucleotides align to TRBD2. The CDR3 loop spans 16 amino acids. The germline CDR1 and CDR2 sequences are MNHEY and SMNVEV (reference sequence). V lost 0 bases and J lost 2; bases outside the gene matches: 4.

V and J are TRBV29-1 and TRBJ1-2, with D possibly being TRBD1 (5 bases). Trimming stripped 1 base from V and 0 bases from J, with 12 bases between. CDR1 SQVTM and CDR2 ANQGSEA come from the germline V gene. This CDR3 region has 15 residues. The CDR3 DNA follows: TGCAGCGTTGAAGGGCCGACAGCTTCTAACTATGGCTACACCTTC. Its translation is CSVEGPTASNYGYTF.

The count of this clone is one. The rearrangement joins TRBV5-1 to TRBJ1-3, with D perhaps matching TRBD1 (5 bases). Trimming stripped 0 bases from V and 2 bases from J, with 9 bases between. The CDR3 is 15 residues long. CDR1 SGHRS and CDR2 YFSETQ come from the germline V gene. CDR3 loop: CASSLDRGAGNTIYF. As DNA, the CDR3 is TGCGCCAGCAGCTTGGACAGAGGGGCTGGAAACACCATATATTTT.

V gene TRBV5-6 combines with J gene TRBJ1-2; TRBD1 agrees at 9 bases. V lost 4 bases and J lost 6; bases outside the gene matches: 7. CDR1 and CDR2 from the germline V gene are SGHDT and YYEEEE. This CDR3 comprises 14 residues. DNA for the CDR3: TGTGCCAGCAGCCTCGGACAGGGGTACGATGGCTACACCTTC. As protein: CASSLGQGYDGYTF.

This sequence joins TRBV11-3 and TRBJ2-1, with 7 nucleotides matching TRBD2. V lost 4 bases and J lost 4; bases outside the gene matches: 10. Germline CDR1 SGHNT, CDR2 YENEEA. The CDR3 is 16 amino acids. Here the CDR3 DNA reads TGTGCCAGCAGCTCCGAAAAGCGGGGTTCGTACAATGAGCAGTTCTTC. It translates to CASSSEKRGSYNEQFF.

CDR3: CAWSIARTDTQYF. The CDR3 DNA is TGTGCCTGGAGTATCGCGCGCACAGATACGCAGTATTTT. The chain uses TRBV30 and TRBJ2-3; D is unclear. CDR3 length: 13 residues. Germline V CDR1 and CDR2: GTSNPN, SVGIG (reference sequence). V lost 2 bases, J lost 1 base, and 7 bases lay in between.

This chain connects TRBV9 to TRBJ2-3; D ambiguous. Per germline, CDR1 SGDLS and CDR2 YYNGEE. Deletions cut 6 bases from V and 0 bases from J, with 11 bases between. CDR3 length equals 14 residues. The CDR3 coding sequence is TGTGCCAGCAAACACGGCTCTAGCACAGATACGCAGTATTTT. It codes for CASKHGSSTDTQYF.

This clone was detected only once. The chain is built from TRBV19 and TRBJ1-3, with 9 nucleotides matching TRBD1. Germline values: CDR1 LNHDA, CDR2 SQIVND (reference sequence). Trimming removed 5 bases from V and 4 bases from J; junction bases left unmatched: 6. The length of the CDR3 is 15 residues. The DNA of the CDR3 is TGTGCCAGTAGTCCCTCACAGGGGGCAGGAAACACCATATATTTT. Translating gives CASSPSQGAGNTIYF.

This clone turned up a few times. This chain uses TRBV9 with TRBJ1-3; D unclear. CDR1 is SGDLS, CDR2 YYNGEE, per germline. Trimming took off 3 bases at V and 3 bases at J, with 4 bases between the two ends. This CDR3 has 12 residues. CDR3 residues: CASSGNGNTIYF. CDR3 sequence (DNA): TGTGCCAGCAGCGGTAATGGAAACACCATATATTTT.

The chain combines TRBV6-1 with TRBJ1-1; a weak D match, TRBD1 (5 bases). V gave up 9 bases and J gave up 6 bases, with 11 bases separating them. Per the germline V gene, CDR1 is MNHNS and CDR2 is SASEGT. The CDR3 is made up of 11 amino acids. CDR3 DNA: TGTGCCAGTTTGGACATTGCTGAAGCTTTCTTT. This encodes CASLDIAEAFF.

The gene calls are TRBV10-3 and TRBJ2-3; 15 nucleotides align to TRBD2. This CDR3 contains 17 residues. Losses at the gene ends were 6 bases for V and 8 bases for J; bases not matched to a gene: 12. Per germline, CDR1 ENHRY and CDR2 SYGVKD. This chain's CDR3 is CAISSPGLAGGDGTQYF. The CDR3 DNA is TGTGCCATCAGCTCCCCGGGACTAGCGGGGGGAGACGGTACGCAGTATTTT.

J is TRBJ2-7 and V is TRBV21-1; the listed D gene, TRBD1, was not tested against the DNA. TRBV21-1 constitutes a pseudogene. CDR3 size: 11 residues. CDR3 sequence (DNA): TGTGCCAGCAGCAACAGGGTGGGCCAGTACTTC. This codes for CASSNRVGQYF.